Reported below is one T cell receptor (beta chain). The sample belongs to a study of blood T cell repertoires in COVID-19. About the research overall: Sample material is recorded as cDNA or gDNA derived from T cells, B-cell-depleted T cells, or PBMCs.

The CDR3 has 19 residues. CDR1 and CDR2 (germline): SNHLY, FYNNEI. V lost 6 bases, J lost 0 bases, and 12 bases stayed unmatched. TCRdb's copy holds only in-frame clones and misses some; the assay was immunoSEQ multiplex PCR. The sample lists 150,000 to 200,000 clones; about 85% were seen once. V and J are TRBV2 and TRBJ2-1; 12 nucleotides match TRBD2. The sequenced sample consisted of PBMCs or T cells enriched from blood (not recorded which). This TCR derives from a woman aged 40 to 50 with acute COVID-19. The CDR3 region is CASRSSGTSGLSSYNEQFF. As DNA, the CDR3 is TGTGCCAGCAGGAGTTCCGGGACTAGCGGGCTGAGCTCCTACAATGAGCAGTTCTTC.